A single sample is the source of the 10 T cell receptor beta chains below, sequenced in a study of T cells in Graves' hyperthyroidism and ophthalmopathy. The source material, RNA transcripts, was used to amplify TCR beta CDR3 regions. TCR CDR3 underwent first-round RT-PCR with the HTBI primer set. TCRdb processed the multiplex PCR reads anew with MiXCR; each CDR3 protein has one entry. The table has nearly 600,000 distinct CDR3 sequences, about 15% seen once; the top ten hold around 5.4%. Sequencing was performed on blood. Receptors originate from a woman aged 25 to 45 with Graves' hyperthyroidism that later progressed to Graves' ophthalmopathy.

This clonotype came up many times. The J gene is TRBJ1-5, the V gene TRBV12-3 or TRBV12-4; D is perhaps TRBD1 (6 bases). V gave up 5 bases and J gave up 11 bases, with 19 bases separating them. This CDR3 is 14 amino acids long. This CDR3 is CASSITGQDQSQHF. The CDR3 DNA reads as TGTGCCAGCAGTATCACAGGGCAAGATCAATCCCAGCATTTT.

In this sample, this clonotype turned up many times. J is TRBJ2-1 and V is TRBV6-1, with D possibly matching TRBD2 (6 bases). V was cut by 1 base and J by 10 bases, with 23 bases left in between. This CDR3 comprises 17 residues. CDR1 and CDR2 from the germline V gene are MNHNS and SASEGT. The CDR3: CASSEGVSGTFTDEQFF. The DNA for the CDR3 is TGTGCCAGCAGTGAAGGAGTTAGCGGTACCTTTACAGACGAGCAGTTCTTC.

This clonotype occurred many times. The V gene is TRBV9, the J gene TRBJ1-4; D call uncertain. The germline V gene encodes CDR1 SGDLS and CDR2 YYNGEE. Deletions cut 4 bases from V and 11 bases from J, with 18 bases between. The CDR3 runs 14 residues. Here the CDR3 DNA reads TGTGCCAGCAGCCTTCTATTTACCGGAGGGAAACTGTTTTTT. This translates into CASSLLFTGGKLFF.

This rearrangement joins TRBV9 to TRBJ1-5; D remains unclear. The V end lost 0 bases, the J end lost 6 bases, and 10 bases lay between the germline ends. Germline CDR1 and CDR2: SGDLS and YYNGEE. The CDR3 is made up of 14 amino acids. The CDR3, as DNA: TGTGCCAGCAGCGTAGGGATTGGCCCTCAGCCCCAGCATTTT. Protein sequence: CASSVGIGPQPQHF.

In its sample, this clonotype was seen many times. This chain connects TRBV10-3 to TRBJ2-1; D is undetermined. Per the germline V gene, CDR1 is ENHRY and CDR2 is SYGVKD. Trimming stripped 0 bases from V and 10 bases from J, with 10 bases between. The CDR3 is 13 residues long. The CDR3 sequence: CAISESVGQEQFF. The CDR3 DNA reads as TGTGCCATCAGTGAGTCAGTAGGGCAAGAGCAGTTCTTC.

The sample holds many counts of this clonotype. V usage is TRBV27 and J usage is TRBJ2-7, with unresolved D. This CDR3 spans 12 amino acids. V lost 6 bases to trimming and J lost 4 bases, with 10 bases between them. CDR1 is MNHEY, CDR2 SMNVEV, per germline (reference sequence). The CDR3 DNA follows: TGTGCCAGCAGCTCCTCCCTTTACGAGCAGTACTTC. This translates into CASSSSLYEQYF.

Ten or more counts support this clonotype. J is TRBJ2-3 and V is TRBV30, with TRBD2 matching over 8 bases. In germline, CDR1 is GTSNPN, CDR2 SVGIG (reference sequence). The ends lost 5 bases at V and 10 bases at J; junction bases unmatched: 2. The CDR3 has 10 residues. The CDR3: CAWGLAAQYF. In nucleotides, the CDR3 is TGTGCCTGGGGACTAGCAGCGCAGTATTTT.

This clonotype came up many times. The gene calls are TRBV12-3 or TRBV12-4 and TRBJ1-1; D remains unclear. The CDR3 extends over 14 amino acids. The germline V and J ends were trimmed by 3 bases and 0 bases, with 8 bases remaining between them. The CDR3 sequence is CASSLNNMNTEAFF. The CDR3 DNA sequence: TGTGCCAGCAGTTTGAATAACATGAACACTGAAGCTTTCTTT.

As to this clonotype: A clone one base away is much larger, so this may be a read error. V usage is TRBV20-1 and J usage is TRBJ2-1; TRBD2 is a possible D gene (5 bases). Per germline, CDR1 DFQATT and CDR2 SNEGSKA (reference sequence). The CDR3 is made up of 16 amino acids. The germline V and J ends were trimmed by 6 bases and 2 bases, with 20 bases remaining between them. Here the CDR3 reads CSALTMVGRTYNEQFF. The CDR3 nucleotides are TGCAGTGCCCTCACAATGGTGGGGAGAACCTACAATGAGCAGTTCTTC.

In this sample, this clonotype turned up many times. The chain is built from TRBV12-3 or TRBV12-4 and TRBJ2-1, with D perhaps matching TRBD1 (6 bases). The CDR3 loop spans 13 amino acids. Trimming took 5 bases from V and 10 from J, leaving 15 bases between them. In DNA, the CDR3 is TGTGCCAGCAGTACCTCCCCAGACAGGGAGCAGTTCTTC. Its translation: CASSTSPDREQFF.